This T cell receptor (beta chain) was found in a study of STAT5B mutations in CD4+ large granular lymphocyte leukemia. Background on the study: Healthy donors showed HLA-associated enrichment of the CDR3 'QG' motif.

TCRdb keeps only in-frame clones here, not all; method: immunoSEQ multiplex PCR. Among about 48,000 clones listed, roughly 72% were seen once. The V gene's germline CDR1 is GTSNPN and CDR2 SVGIG (reference sequence). The CDR3 is 15 residues long. V trimming: 3 bases; J trimming: 3 bases; junction bases outside the gene matches: 5. Turning to this clone: The antigen is unknown.

Controls came from buffy coats of healthy blood donors. General study findings and limits: The CD4+ versus CD8+ T-LGLL clonality difference may reflect limited sample size. Over 20% of private leukemic clonotypes occurred rarely in other patients' non-leukemic repertoires.

The receptor's source is a human donor in good health. The J gene is TRBJ2-2, the V gene TRBV30, with 9 nucleotides matching TRBD1. Material for sequencing was CD4+ T cells from blood buffy coats. CDR3 DNA sequence: TGTGCCTGGAGAACAGGGGGCGGGGACACCGGGGAGCTGTTTTTT. As protein: CAWRTGGGDTGELFF.